This is a list of T cell receptor beta chains from one sample in a study of CD8 T cells in Susac syndrome. TCRdb reprocessed the immunoSEQ multiplex PCR reads via MiXCR and lists one record per CDR3 protein. The sample consists of around 130,000 distinct CDR3 sequences, about 90% of them appearing once. The sequenced sample was CD8+ T cells from PBMCs. Receptor source: a human donor with multiple sclerosis. The CDR3 runs from the conserved cysteine through the conserved F or W. The D gene is left open where the match is weak. Rows may omit the clone size; those that give it use once, few, many or a size class.

abundance: NA
v_gene: TRBV12-3/TRBV12-4
j_gene: TRBJ2-1
d_gene: NA
CDR3nt: TGTGCCAGCAGTTTACTACCAGTCCATGAGCAGTTCTTC
CDR3aa: CASSLLPVHEQFF

abundance: NA
v_gene: TRBV4-1
j_gene: TRBJ1-6
d_gene: TRBD1
CDR3nt: TGCGCCAGCAGCCAAGGACAGGGGGCTGGGTCACCCCTCCACTTT
CDR3aa: CASSQGQGAGSPLHF

abundance: NA
v_gene: TRBV12-3/TRBV12-4
j_gene: TRBJ2-4
d_gene: NA
CDR3nt: TGTGCCAGCAGTTTTGGAGAAACCAAAAACATTCAGTACTTC
CDR3aa: CASSFGETKNIQYF

abundance: once
v_gene: TRBV7-8
j_gene: TRBJ2-6
d_gene: TRBD1
CDR3nt: TGTGCCAGCAGCCCCCTATCGGGGACAGGGTACTCTGGGGCCAACGTCCTGACTTTC
CDR3aa: CASSPLSGTGYSGANVLTF

abundance: once
v_gene: TRBV7-7
j_gene: TRBJ2-1
d_gene: TRBD2
CDR3nt: TGTGCCAGCAGCCCGACTAGCGGGAGTGTCGATGAGCAGTTCTTC
CDR3aa: CASSPTSGSVDEQFF

abundance: NA
v_gene: TRBV3-1
j_gene: TRBJ2-3
d_gene: NA
CDR3nt: TGTGCCAGCAGCCAAGGGAATAGCACAGATACGCAGTATTTT
CDR3aa: CASSQGNSTDTQYF

abundance: NA
v_gene: TRBV29-1
j_gene: TRBJ2-7
d_gene: NA
CDR3nt: TGCAGCGTTCACATCTCCTACGAGCAGTACTTC
CDR3aa: CSVHISYEQYF

abundance: NA
v_gene: TRBV29-1
j_gene: TRBJ2-5
d_gene: TRBD2
CDR3nt: TGCAGCGTTGAAGAAAGCGGGAGAGAGACCCAGTACTTC
CDR3aa: CSVEESGRETQYF

abundance: NA
v_gene: TRBV2
j_gene: TRBJ1-6
d_gene: NA
CDR3nt: TGTGCCAGCATCCAGGGCTCCTATAATTCACCCCTCCACTTT
CDR3aa: CASIQGSYNSPLHF

abundance: NA
v_gene: TRBV6-2/TRBV6-3
j_gene: TRBJ2-1
d_gene: TRBD2
CDR3nt: TGTGCCAGCAGTTGGACTAGCCGAGATAATGAGCAGTTCTTC
CDR3aa: CASSWTSRDNEQFF

abundance: NA
v_gene: TRBV27
j_gene: TRBJ1-5
d_gene: NA
CDR3nt: TGTGCCAGCAGTTTATTAGGGACACCTAGCAATCAGCCCCAGCATTTT
CDR3aa: CASSLLGTPSNQPQHF

abundance: NA
v_gene: TRBV3-1
j_gene: TRBJ1-2
d_gene: NA
CDR3nt: TGTGCCAGCAGCCAAGTCGGAACAGACTATGGCTACACCTTC
CDR3aa: CASSQVGTDYGYTF

abundance: NA
v_gene: TRBV29-1
j_gene: TRBJ2-1
d_gene: NA
CDR3nt: TGCAGCGTTGACGGGACCTTCTCCTACAATGAGCAGTTCTTC
CDR3aa: CSVDGTFSYNEQFF

abundance: NA
v_gene: TRBV27
j_gene: TRBJ1-5
d_gene: NA
CDR3nt: TGTGCCAGCAGTTTATGGCAAGATCAGCCCCAGCATTTT
CDR3aa: CASSLWQDQPQHF

abundance: once
v_gene: TRBV12-3/TRBV12-4
j_gene: TRBJ2-1
d_gene: TRBD2
CDR3nt: TGTGCCAGCAGTTCCCCGGGACTAGCGGGCTATGAGCAGTTCTTC
CDR3aa: CASSSPGLAGYEQFF

abundance: NA
v_gene: TRBV6-6
j_gene: TRBJ2-2
d_gene: NA
CDR3nt: TGTGCCAGCAGTTACGTGGGACCAATGAACACCGGGGAGCTGTTTTTT
CDR3aa: CASSYVGPMNTGELFF